This T cell receptor beta chain was found in a study of cytomegalovirus exposure and HLA in healthy donors. The PCR contained 60 Vbeta and 13 Jbeta primers. Produced via immunoSEQ multiplex PCR; TCRdb's table is partial and in-frame only. The sample has 150,000 to 200,000 clones, nearly 80% seen once. Notes on this clone: Antigen: not known. One junction end does not reproduce the germline sequence, and a read error may be involved.

Findings and caveats of the study: It was reported in a later analysis that an Asian-associated ancestry cluster showed fewer N-insertions than the 666-donor mean. Evidence from a later analysis indicated that most CMV-associated TCR beta chains looked HLA-restricted. Earlier findings revealed that most TCR beta V segments proved productive either about 90% or about 30% of the time. Some V segments, TRBV6-2 and TRBV6-3 among them, were indistinguishable and were therefore excluded.

CDR1 is SEHNR and CDR2 is FQNEAQ in the germline V gene (reference sequence). The CDR3 spans 14 residues. Material for sequencing was PBMCs. The clonotype comes from a middle-aged man in good health and CMV-seropositive. The chain couples TRBV7-9 to TRBJ1-2; D is possibly TRBD1 (5 bases). The CDR3 bases are TGTTCCAGCAGCTTAGCGGGGCAGGGTAAAGGCTACACCTTC. Protein sequence: CSSSLAGQGKGYTF.